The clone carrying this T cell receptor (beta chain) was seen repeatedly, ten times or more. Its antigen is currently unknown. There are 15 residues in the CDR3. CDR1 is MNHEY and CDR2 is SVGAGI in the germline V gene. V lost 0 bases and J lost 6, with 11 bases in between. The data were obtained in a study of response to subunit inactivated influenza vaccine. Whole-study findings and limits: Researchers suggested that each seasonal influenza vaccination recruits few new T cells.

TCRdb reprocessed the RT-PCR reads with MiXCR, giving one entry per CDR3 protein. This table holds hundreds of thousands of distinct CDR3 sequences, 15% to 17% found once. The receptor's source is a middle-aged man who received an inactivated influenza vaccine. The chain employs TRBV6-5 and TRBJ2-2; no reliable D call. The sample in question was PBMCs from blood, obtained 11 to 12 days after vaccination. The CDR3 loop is CASSYSRWKAGELFF. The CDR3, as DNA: TGTGCCAGCAGTTACTCGCGGTGGAAGGCCGGGGAGCTGTTTTTT.